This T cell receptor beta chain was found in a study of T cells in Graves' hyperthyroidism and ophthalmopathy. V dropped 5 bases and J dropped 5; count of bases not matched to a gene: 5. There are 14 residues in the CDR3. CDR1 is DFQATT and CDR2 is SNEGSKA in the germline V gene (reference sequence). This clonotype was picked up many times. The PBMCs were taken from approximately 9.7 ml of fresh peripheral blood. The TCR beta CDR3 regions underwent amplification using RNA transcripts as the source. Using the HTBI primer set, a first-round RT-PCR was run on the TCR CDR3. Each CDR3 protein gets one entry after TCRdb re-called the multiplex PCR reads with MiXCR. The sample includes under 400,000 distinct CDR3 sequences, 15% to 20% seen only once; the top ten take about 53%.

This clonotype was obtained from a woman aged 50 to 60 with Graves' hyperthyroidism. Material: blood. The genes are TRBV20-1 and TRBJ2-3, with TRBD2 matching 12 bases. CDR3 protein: CSAVLAGGIDTQYF. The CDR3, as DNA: TGCAGTGCTGTACTAGCGGGAGGAATAGATACGCAGTATTTT.